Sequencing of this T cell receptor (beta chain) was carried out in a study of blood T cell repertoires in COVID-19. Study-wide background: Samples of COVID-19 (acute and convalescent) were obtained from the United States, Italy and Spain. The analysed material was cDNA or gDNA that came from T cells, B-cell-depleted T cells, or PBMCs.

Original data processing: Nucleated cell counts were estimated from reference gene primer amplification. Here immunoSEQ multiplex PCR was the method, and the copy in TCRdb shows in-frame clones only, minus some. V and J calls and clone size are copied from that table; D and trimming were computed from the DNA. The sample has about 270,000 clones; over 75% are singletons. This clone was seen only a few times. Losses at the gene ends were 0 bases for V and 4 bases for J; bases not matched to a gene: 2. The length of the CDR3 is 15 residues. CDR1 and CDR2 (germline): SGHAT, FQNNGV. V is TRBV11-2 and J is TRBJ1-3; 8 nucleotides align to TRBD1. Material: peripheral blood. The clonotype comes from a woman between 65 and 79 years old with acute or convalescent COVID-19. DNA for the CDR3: TGTGCCAGCAGCTTAGAGCGGACAGGGGGAAACACCATATATTTT. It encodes CASSLERTGGNTIYF.